These 13 T cell receptor beta chains originate from one sample sequenced in a study of blood T cell repertoires in COVID-19 (dated by TCRdb to 2018 to 2020). Library creation used the immunoSEQ multiplex PCR assay. Imported from immuneACCESS, the table was reduced by TCRdb to in-frame sequences with V and J called. These copies leave out some clones; in studies compared against another copy, an unresolved V gene accounts for under half, and the cause of the remainder is not known. The sample includes roughly 100,000 clones, with roughly 80% observed a single time. The ten most abundant clones make up roughly a tenth of the sample. Sequencing was performed on peripheral blood. These receptors were taken from a woman in her seventies with acute or convalescent COVID-19.

This clone was seen a few times. This chain joins TRBV6-5 and TRBJ1-2; possible D gene TRBD1, 6 bases. With 6 bases removed from V and 4 bases from J, the gap between germline ends came to 12 bases. Germline V gene sequence: CDR1 MNHEY, CDR2 SVGAGI. The CDR3 extends over 13 amino acids. For the CDR3, the DNA is TGTGCCAGCAGAGTACAGGGAAGCTATGGCTACACCTTC. As protein: CASRVQGSYGYTF.

The chain is built from TRBV28 and TRBJ2-7; D possibly corresponds to TRBD1 (5 bases). Between the trimmed V and J ends, which lost 7 bases and 2 bases, there was a span of 12 bases. Germline CDR1 reads MDHEN; CDR2 reads SYDVKM. CDR3 length equals 13 residues. In nucleotides, the CDR3 is TGTGCCAGCATGAGGACACAGACCTACGAGCAGTACTTC. As protein: CASMRTQTYEQYF.

This clone occurred once. The V call is TRBV6-5, the J call TRBJ1-4, with D maybe TRBD1 (6 bases). Trimming removed 6 bases from V and 8 bases from J, with 13 bases in between. Looked up from germline, CDR1 is MNHEY and CDR2 is SVGAGI. This CDR3 region has 13 residues. CDR3 nucleotides: TGTGCCAGCAGCGACAGGCGACCGGAAAAACTGTTTTTT. Translating it yields CASSDRRPEKLFF.

The rearrangement uses TRBV5-1 and TRBJ1-3; 8 bases are shared with TRBD1. The CDR3 runs to 14 residues. V gave up 4 bases and J gave up 2 bases; unmatched junction bases: 2. Germline V gene data show CDR1 as SGHRS and CDR2 as YFSETQ. The DNA for the CDR3 is TGCGCCAGCAGCCCGACAGGGGCTGGAAACACCATATATTTT. It specifies CASSPTGAGNTIYF.

The chain combines TRBV25-1 with TRBJ1-1, with D perhaps matching TRBD1 (6 bases). Germline CDR1 is MGHDK and CDR2 is SYGVNS. V was clipped by 3 bases and J by 10 bases, with 12 bases between them. This CDR3 has 12 residues. The CDR3, as DNA: TGTGCCAGCAGTGATGGGGGCTCCGGAGCTTTCTTT. Translated, it gives CASSDGGSGAFF.

V is TRBV7-2 and J is TRBJ2-1; 13 bases match TRBD2. V lost 5 bases, J lost 8 bases, and 6 bases stayed unmatched. CDR3 length: 15 amino acids. The germline gives CDR1 SGHTA, CDR2 FQGNSA. CDR3 sequence reads: CASSTGTSGVYEQFF. The CDR3 nucleotides are TGTGCCAGCAGCACCGGGACTAGCGGGGTGTATGAGCAGTTCTTC.

V gene TRBV10-1 combines with J gene TRBJ2-3; D not resolved. Germline loops: CDR1 WNHNN, CDR2 SYGVQD (reference sequence). This CDR3 spans 14 amino acids. V was shortened by 2 bases and J by 2 bases, with 8 bases between the two germline ends. The CDR3: CASSEGQVTDTQYF. DNA of the CDR3: TGCGCCAGCAGTGAGGGTCAGGTCACAGATACGCAGTATTTT.

This clone has more than one count but fewer than ten. J is TRBJ1-1 and V is TRBV7-2, with D uncertain. Germline CDR1 and CDR2: SGHTA and FQGNSA. V dropped 5 bases and J dropped 8 bases, with 9 bases sitting between them. There are 11 residues in the CDR3. CDR3 DNA: TGTGCCAGCAGCGGTGAACAGGAAGCTTTCTTT. As protein: CASSGEQEAFF.

The chain combines TRBV3-1 (or the pseudogene TRBV3-2) with TRBJ1-5, with TRBD1 as a possible D gene (5 bases). The CDR3 consists of 17 residues. V was clipped by 1 base and J by 5 bases, with 18 bases between them. Germline V CDR1 and CDR2: LGHDT, YNNKEL (reference sequence). In DNA, the CDR3 is TGTGCCAGCAGCCAAGGGCCCCTGGGGCTTACCTATCAGCCCCAGCATTTT. Its protein product is CASSQGPLGLTYQPQHF.

The chain has TRBV9 and TRBJ2-7; D possibly corresponds to TRBD2 (7 bases). Germline V CDR1 and CDR2: SGDLS, YYNGEE. Trimming cost V 4 bases and J 3 bases, with 17 bases left between them. The CDR3 has 15 amino acids. The CDR3 here is CASSPRGGVNYEQYF. In nucleotides, the CDR3 is TGTGCCAGCAGCCCTAGGGGGGGGGTGAACTACGAGCAGTACTTC.

The chain links TRBV30 to TRBJ1-6, with D possibly being TRBD1 (6 bases). There are 13 residues in the CDR3. V was shortened by 5 bases and J by 7 bases, with 12 bases between the two germline ends. Germline V gene sequence: CDR1 GTSNPN, CDR2 SVGIG (reference sequence). The CDR3 reads CAWRDIENSPLHF. The CDR3 DNA reads TGTGCCTGGCGGGACATTGAGAATTCACCCCTCCACTTT.

The chain uses TRBV29-1 and TRBJ2-7, with a tentative D call TRBD1 (6 bases). V dropped 5 bases and J dropped 2 bases, with 10 bases sitting between them. This CDR3 comprises 12 residues. Germline CDR1 reads SQVTM; CDR2 reads ANQGSEA. CDR3 nucleotides: TGCAGCGTTTCCCGGACAGCCTACGAGCAGTACTTC. It codes for CSVSRTAYEQYF.

This clone was detected only a few times. The CDR3 DNA sequence: TGTGCCAGCAGCTCTAGCGGCTCCTACACAGATACGCAGTATTTT. Protein product: CASSSSGSYTDTQYF. The V gene is TRBV7-2, the J gene TRBJ2-3; 7 bases are a match to TRBD2. Germline-derived CDR1 and CDR2 are SGHTA and FQGNSA. J gave up 2 bases and V 4 bases, and 6 bases lay outside the gene matches. The length of the CDR3 is 15 residues.